This paragraph covers one T cell receptor (beta chain) sequence. Which antigen it targets is not known. Base qualities are missing; no much larger clone stands one base away. This specimen belongs to a study of T cell responses to AZD1222 COVID-19 vaccine (dated by TCRdb to the early 2020s). About the study as a whole: AZD1222 recipients with second doses at about 4 weeks or about 12 weeks were pooled, because spike-specific TCR depth and breadth did not differ between schedules. A total of about 240 trial participants underwent TCR sequencing, of whom about 210 received two doses of AZD1222 and approximately 25 received two doses of the MenACWY control vaccine. Trial participants were enrolled by age into subgroups of 18-55, 56-69 and 70-plus years, and around 150, 29 and 61 TCR-sequenced participants, respectively, were included in these subgroups.

The CDR3 regions of human TCRbeta chains were subjected to immunosequencing. As for how the authors treated the data: TCRs in the repertoires were matched against a reference library of SARS-CoV-2-specific TCRs that had been generated with the MIRA antigen-specificity platform. Breadth was defined as the fraction of unique TCRs that were SARS-CoV-2-associated. Depth was defined as the fraction of total T cells that were SARS-CoV-2-associated. Using the MIRA data, every spike-specific TCR was mapped to the spike region that the TCR reacted to and assigned to either a CD4 or a CD8 class. Log10-transformed breadth and depth values were compared by one-way ANOVA with Sidak's multiple comparisons tests. TCRdb obtained this table from immuneACCESS and retained in-frame rearrangements with V and J assigned. These tables miss some clones; where compared with another copy, unresolved V genes account for less than half of the shortfall, and the remainder is unexplained. That table furnishes V, J and clone size, whereas the DNA furnished D and trimming. For this sample there are 90,000 to 120,000 clones; approximately 86% appear just once. The ten largest clones represent 4% to 5.5% of the sample.

CDR1 and CDR2 (SQVTM, ANQGSEA) derive from the germline V gene. Counted from cysteine to phenylalanine, this CDR3 has 13 amino acids. The read is trimmed to its CDR3 DNA, 39 bases read in frame from base 1. Unmatched junction bases come to 5, with V trimmed by 5 bases and J by 3 bases. The sample's time point label, in plain terms: baseline before first vaccination. The vaccinee samples were drawn from two UK trials, COV001 and COV002, one of which was a single-blind randomized controlled phase 2/3 trial testing AZD1222 (ChAdOx1 nCoV-19) in healthy adults. For TCRbeta chain sequencing, PBMC samples were collected from trial participants at day 0 and at day 28 after the second dose. Summary of the overall study and its limitations: Participants were mostly white British, with more females than males. The authors suggested clonal diversity may have been underestimated. The 56-69-year group was small, and its depth increase did not reach significance, likely because of low power. Reportedly, close to half of the unique spike-specific TCRs recognized epitopes lying outside the regions that are mutated in the B.1.351 and B.1.1.7 variants. The whole spike protein was spanned by vaccine-associated CD4 TCRs, and dominant responses were seen in regions 160-218 and 743-854. Because no day 14 peak-response samples were available, repertoires were characterized only after the peak T cell response. After two AZD1222 doses, both the breadth and the depth of spike-specific TCRs were significantly higher than at day 0 and than in MenACWY recipients. Conclusions about previously exposed vaccinees are limited because only a handful of AZD1222 recipients were SARS-CoV-2 seropositive at baseline.

The input for sequencing was peripheral blood, taken on day 0 of AZD1222 vaccination. This sequence was found in an adult in good health. The chain joins TRBV29-1 to TRBJ1-1; 8 bases in between match TRBD1. The CDR3: CSVRTGLDTEAFF. The bases are TGCAGCGTTAGGACAGGGCTGGACACTGAAGCTTTCTTT.